This T cell receptor (beta chain) was recovered during a study of T-cell memory formation after mild COVID-19. TCR alpha and TCR beta cDNA libraries with sample barcodes and UMIs came from 5'RACE using constant-segment primers. A single record per CDR3 protein comes from TCRdb applying MiXCR to the 5' RACE reads. The data show just under 550,000 distinct CDR3 sequences, about 20% seen once. Regarding the study as a whole: A second wave expanding day 15 to 37 was CD4+-biased; contracting clones were balanced. Shrinking CD4+ clones were chiefly CM and EM; CD8+ ones were chiefly EMRA. Prior to infection, memory already included some responding clones, suggesting cross-reactive memory joined.

This clonotype was seen more than once but under ten times. What it binds is not known. The CDR3 runs to 13 residues. Per the germline V gene, CDR1 is SEHNR and CDR2 is FQNEAQ (reference sequence). V was trimmed by 5 bases and J by 3 bases, leaving 11 bases between them. The chain uses TRBV7-9 and TRBJ2-7; tentative D call: TRBD2 (5 bases). The TCR originated in an adult woman who had mild COVID-19 (a few samples of this study predate the infection). Cell type and time point are not known. Sequenced input: PBMCs or a T cell subset sorted from them (not recorded which). CDR3 residues: CASSPGVLYEQYF. CDR3 coding DNA: TGTGCCAGCAGCCCCGGGGTCCTCTACGAGCAGTACTTC.